In this sample, the clone carrying this TCR beta chain turned up a few times. Its matching antigen is unknown. This CDR3 region has 14 residues. The junction had 7 bases not matched to a gene; V was cut back by 8 bases and J by 6 bases. Germline assignment: CDR1 MGHDK and CDR2 SYGVNS. Every isolated RNA sample was fully reverse transcribed, so sequencing captured expressed TCRB transcripts. Here immunoSEQ multiplex PCR was the method, and the copy in TCRdb shows in-frame clones only, minus some. The data contain some 350,000 clones, 9.5% to 10% of them singletons. The entry originates in a study of beta chain features in type 1 diabetes. Study-wide context: Cell yields, gender and age were similar in healthy donors and patients. Study results and caveats: Naive, central memory and regulatory TCRB repertoires appeared more similar among patients than healthy donors. The VDJ junctions of type 1 diabetes patients carried fewer insertions and more deletions. Significant though moderate, a shortening of TCRB CDR3s appeared in all four CD4+ subsets of Type 1 diabetes patients.

Every donor had blood drawn once into heparin, about 116 mL on average. The rearrangement joins TRBV25-1 to TRBJ2-2; 9 positions agree with TRBD1. The source of this sequence is a man in his thirties or forties with type 1 diabetes. Sequencing was done on a sample of central memory CD4+ T cells from blood. DNA of the CDR3: TGTGCCAGCTCGGCGACAGGGGGGGCCGGGGAGCTGTTTTTT. Translated: CASSATGGAGELFF.